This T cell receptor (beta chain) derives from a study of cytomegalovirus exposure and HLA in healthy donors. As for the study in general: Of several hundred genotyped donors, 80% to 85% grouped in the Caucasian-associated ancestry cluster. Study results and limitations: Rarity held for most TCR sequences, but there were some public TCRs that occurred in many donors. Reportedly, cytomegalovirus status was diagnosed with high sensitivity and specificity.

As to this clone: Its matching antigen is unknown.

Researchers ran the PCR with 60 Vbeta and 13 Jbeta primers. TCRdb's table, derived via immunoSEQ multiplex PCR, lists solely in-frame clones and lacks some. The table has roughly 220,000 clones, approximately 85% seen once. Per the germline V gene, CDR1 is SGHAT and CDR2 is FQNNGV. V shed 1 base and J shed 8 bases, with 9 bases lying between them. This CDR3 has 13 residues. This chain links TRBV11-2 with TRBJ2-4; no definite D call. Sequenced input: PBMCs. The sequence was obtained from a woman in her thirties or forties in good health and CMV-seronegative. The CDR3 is CASSLGQAYIQYF. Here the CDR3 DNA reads TGTGCCAGCAGCTTAGGGCAGGCCTACATTCAGTACTTC.